The 5 T cell receptor beta chains below all came from one sample that was sequenced in a study of blood T cells in healthy people across ages. A second roughly 6 to 11 cycle PCR used barcoded and J-beta primers. One entry per CDR3 protein, called by TCRdb with MiXCR from the 5' RACE reads. Of 550,000 to 800,000 distinct CDR3 sequences detected, roughly 21% appear once; the ten largest clones hold 3% to 4.5%. Sequencing was performed on blood. These receptors were obtained from a man aged 65 to 79 in good health.

The sample holds a few counts of this clonotype. The CDR3 DNA reads as TGTGCCAGCAGCCATGGGACTGACCAGCCCCAGCATTTT. Its protein is CASSHGTDQPQHF. The chain carries TRBV3-1 and TRBJ1-5, with D perhaps TRBD1 (5 bases). Looked up from germline, CDR1 is LGHDT and CDR2 is YNNKEL (reference sequence). V lost 3 bases to trimming and J lost 7 bases, with 10 bases between them. The length of the CDR3 is 13 residues.

The chain employs TRBV24-1 and TRBJ1-4, with D perhaps TRBD1 (5 bases). The CDR3 covers 15 residues. Looked up from germline, CDR1 is KGHDR and CDR2 is SFDVKD. With 4 bases removed from V and 8 bases from J, the gap between germline ends came to 16 bases. The CDR3 reads CATSDPGLEGEKLFF. DNA for the CDR3: TGTGCCACCAGTGACCCGGGACTTGAGGGGGAAAAACTGTTTTTT.

The genes are TRBV28 and TRBJ2-3; weak D call: TRBD1 (6 bases). Germline loops: CDR1 MDHEN, CDR2 SYDVKM. Trimming left V 6 bases short and J 3 bases short, with 13 bases between. The CDR3 extends over 14 amino acids. CDR3 nucleotide sequence: TGTGCCAGCAGCCGCGATACAGGGACAGATACGCAGTATTTT. Protein sequence: CASSRDTGTDTQYF.

CDR3 DNA: TGTGCCATCAGTGAGTCACAGGACTCCTACGAGCAGTACTTC. The encoded protein is CAISESQDSYEQYF. The chain uses TRBV10-3 and TRBJ2-7, with D perhaps matching TRBD1 (5 bases). Per the germline V gene, CDR1 is ENHRY and CDR2 is SYGVKD. The CDR3 is 14 residues long. V shed 0 bases and J shed 0 bases, with 6 bases lying between them.

This clonotype was counted a few times. This chain's CDR3 is CASGPRDRYTYEQYF. The CDR3 DNA sequence: TGTGCTAGTGGTCCCAGGGACAGGTACACCTACGAGCAGTACTTC. The rearrangement uses TRBV12-5 and TRBJ2-5; 8 bases match TRBD1. The DNA end is more similar to TRBJ2-7, so the J call may be wrong. The CDR3 has 15 amino acids. Germline V CDR1 and CDR2: LGHNT, FRNRAP.